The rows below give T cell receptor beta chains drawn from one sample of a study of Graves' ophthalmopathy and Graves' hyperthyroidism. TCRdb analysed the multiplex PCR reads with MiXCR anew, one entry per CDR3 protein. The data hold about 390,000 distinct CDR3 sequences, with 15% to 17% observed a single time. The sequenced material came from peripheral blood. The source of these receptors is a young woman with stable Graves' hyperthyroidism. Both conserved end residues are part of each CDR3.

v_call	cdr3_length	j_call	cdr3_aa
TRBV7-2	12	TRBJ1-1	CASSFDTSGAFF
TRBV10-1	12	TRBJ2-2	CASSGGGGELFF
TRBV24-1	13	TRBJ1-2	CATSPEGADGYTF
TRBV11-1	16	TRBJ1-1	CASSPHTVQMNTEAFF
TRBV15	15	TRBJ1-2	CATSRVPEGGYGYTF
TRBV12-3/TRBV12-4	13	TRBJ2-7	CASRQKTGGEQYF
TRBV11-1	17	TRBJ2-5	CASSGGLPSGVRETQYF
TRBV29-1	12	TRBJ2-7	CSVRGFAYEQYF
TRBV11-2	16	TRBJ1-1	CASSLDKGVRVTEAFF
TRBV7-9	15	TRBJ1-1	CASSSGTARGTEAFF
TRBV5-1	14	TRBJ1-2	CASSLESGSNGYTF
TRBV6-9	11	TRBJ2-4	CASSPSPTVYF
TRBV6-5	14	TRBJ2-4	CASSYDRGVNIQYF
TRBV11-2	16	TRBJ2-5	CASSLRRRAVQETQYF
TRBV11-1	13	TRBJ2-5	CASSTGPLTTQYF
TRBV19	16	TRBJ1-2	CAGSTPGTGLNDGYTF
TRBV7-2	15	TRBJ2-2	CASSSGRGPTGELFF
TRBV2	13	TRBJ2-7	CASSDDNSYEQYF
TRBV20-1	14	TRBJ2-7	CSASSSPSSYEQYF